This T cell receptor beta chain was found in a study of beta chain features in type 1 diabetes (dated by TCRdb to 2016 to 2019). Notes on the research overall: No differences in mean age, gender distribution, total cell number or subset yield were found between patients and healthy donors. Whereas all 28 donors provided naive and central memory subsets, regulatory and stem cell-like memory subsets were isolated from just 8 patients and roughly 8 healthy donors. A total of over 95,000,000 sorted cells were examined across all samples, and RNA yield correlated strongly with the number of cells per subset. The study compared the TCRB repertoires of sorted circulating CD4+ T cell subsets in recently diagnosed type 1 diabetes patients with those in matched healthy donors. General study outcomes and caveats: In all four CD4+ subsets, TCRB CDR3 length was moderately but significantly shorter in type 1 diabetes patients. At VDJ recombination sites, patients with type 1 diabetes made fewer insertions and deleted more nucleotides, a pattern implying thymic rearrangement abnormalities. Naive, central memory and regulatory TCRB repertoires appeared to be more alike among patients than among healthy donors. Because the HLA sub-analyses included only small numbers of individuals, any influence of HLA type on TCRB rearrangement was left unresolved. PCR may preferentially amplify shorter templates, but because patient and control samples were amplified and corrected together, any resulting skew would affect both groups equally. Sequencing cDNA rather than genomic DNA could over-represent highly expressing activated cells, although activation and CD3 levels did not differ between groups.

The germline V gene supplies CDR1 MNHEY and CDR2 SVGAGI. The germline V and J ends show losses of 5 bases and 6 bases respectively, and no gene match explains 9 bases of the junction. Measured from the cysteine to the phenylalanine, the CDR3 is 14 residues long. Here the CDR3 DNA is all that survives: 42 bases in frame from base 1. All of the isolated RNA was reverse transcribed with the High Capacity cDNA Reverse Transcription Kit, so expressed TCRB transcripts were sequenced. Naive, central memory and regulatory T cell samples underwent deep immunoSEQ sequencing, averaging approximately 3.3 million total reads per sample. After sorted cells were lysed in RLT buffer, RNA was extracted with DNase-treated RNeasy Micro or Mini kits, with the choice depending on cell number. To prevent cross-contamination, each cell subset was processed individually, whereas patient and healthy donor samples were processed jointly. Using the immunoSEQ multiplex PCR, TCRB sequences were amplified from cDNA into 87-bp fragments spanning the CDR3 region. Sequencing of the amplicons was done on the Illumina HiSeq platform. As for the authors' bioinformatics: PCR bias was corrected computationally using synthetic template baselines, and reads within Hamming distance 2 were collapsed, with unmergeable singletons discarded. Reads were aligned to IMGT to assign V, D and J genes, CDR3 length, and insertions or deletions at six rearrangement sites. Within each subset, clonotype counts were normalized to sorted cell number, after which true diversity and Gini coefficients were computed with the tcR R package. The overlap coefficient, calculated on TCRB nucleotide sequences, was used to measure repertoire sharing. Out-of-frame TCRB sequences from naive cells were analyzed as a proxy for the pre-selection repertoire. Imported from immuneACCESS, the table was reduced by TCRdb to in-frame sequences with V and J called. These copies leave out some clones; in studies compared against another copy, an unresolved V gene accounts for under half, and the cause of the remainder is not known. The V and J calls and the clone size are those of that table, but D and trimming were determined from the DNA. This sample is represented by more than 250,000 clones; roughly an eighth of them were singletons. The top ten clones comprise 0.015% to 0.02% of the sample.

A single peripheral blood draw of about 116 mL on average was collected from each donor into heparinised tubes. Using a panel that included CD45RO, CCR7, CD25, CD127, CD95 and CD27, naive, central memory, regulatory and stem cell-like memory CD4+ T cells were sorted on a BD FACSAria II. Purity was above 95% for every sorted population. PBMCs were isolated immediately by Lymphoprep density gradient centrifugation and stained directly without culture. To minimize batch effects, samples were stained and sorted in pairs, one healthy donor with one patient per experiment. This clone has only a few counts. Which antigen it targets is not known. No base quality information exists; no much larger clone differs at one position.

The V gene is TRBV6-5 and the J gene is TRBJ2-7, and TRBD1 aligns with 8 junction nucleotides. The sequence was collected from a man aged 25-40 years with type 1 diabetes. The material sequenced was naive CD4+ T cells from blood. This specimen's cell subset or site label, interpreted: true naive CD4+ T cells. The CDR3 sequence is CASSRQGRIAEQYF. DNA sequence: TGTGCCAGCAGTCGACAGGGGCGGATCGCCGAGCAGTACTTC.